The 13 T cell receptor beta chains reported below all come from one sample, sequenced in a study of blood T cell repertoires in COVID-19. Generated by immunoSEQ multiplex PCR, the TCRdb table keeps only in-frame clones and is missing some. Here the sample spans more than 85,000 clones, 65% to 90% being singletons. Sequencing was done on a sample of peripheral blood. The receptor source for this set is a man older than 75 with acute or convalescent COVID-19.

The chain uses TRBV28 and TRBJ2-7, with 10 bases fitting TRBD1. The germline V gene has CDR1 MDHEN and CDR2 SYDVKM. J gave up 3 bases and V 4 bases, and 6 bases lay outside the gene matches. The CDR3 totals 15 residues. The CDR3 here is CASSSPGTGVYEQYF. The CDR3, as DNA: TGTGCCAGCAGTTCTCCCGGGACAGGGGTCTACGAGCAGTACTTC.

The rearrangement joins TRBV18 to TRBJ1-1; D possibly corresponds to TRBD1 (5 bases). Trimming removed 4 bases at V and 1 base at J, with 7 bases between. Germline CDR1 KGHSH, CDR2 LQKENI. There are 13 residues in the CDR3. The CDR3 DNA reads TGTGCCAGCTCACGGGGGGAGAACACTGAAGCTTTCTTT. Encoded protein: CASSRGENTEAFF.

V and J are TRBV7-9 and TRBJ1-6; D not certain. The V end was cut by 1 base, the J end by 7 bases, with 14 bases between. Per germline, CDR1 SEHNR and CDR2 FQNEAQ (reference sequence). There are 16 residues in the CDR3. CDR3 protein: CASSLDRNYPNSPLHF. The CDR3 nucleotides read TGTGCCAGCAGCTTAGACAGAAATTACCCGAATTCACCCCTCCACTTT.

This sequence joins TRBV5-4 and TRBJ1-2; D ambiguous. Germline CDR1 SGHNT, CDR2 YYREEE (reference sequence). The CDR3 has 16 amino acids. With 4 bases removed from V and 2 bases from J, the gap between germline ends came to 18 bases. The CDR3 sequence: CASSPPSTRANYGYTF. Written as DNA, the CDR3 is TGTGCCAGCAGCCCCCCTTCGACAAGAGCAAACTATGGCTACACCTTC.

This clone was recorded only once. V usage is TRBV28 and J usage is TRBJ1-6, with D tentatively TRBD1 (5 bases). V lost 3 bases and J lost 14, with 17 bases in between. The V gene's germline CDR1 is MDHEN and CDR2 SYDVKM. This CDR3 has 14 residues. The CDR3 bases are TGTGCCAGCAGTTTGTACGGGGGGGGGAGGTCCCTCCACTTT. It specifies CASSLYGGGRSLHF. The whole variable domain, filled in from reference TRBV28 and TRBJ1-6, reads DVKVTQSSRYLVKRTGEKVFLECVQDMDHENMFWYRQDPGLGLRLIYFSYDVKMKEKGDIPEGYSVSREKKERFSLILESASTNQTSMYLCASSLYGGGRSLHFGNGTRLTVT.

J is TRBJ1-2 and V is TRBV28, with 10 bases matching TRBD1. CDR3 length: 16 residues. With V trimmed by 5 bases and J by 4 bases, 10 bases remained unmatched. Germline V lookup: CDR1 MDHEN, CDR2 SYDVKM. CDR3 sequence: CASSTYGDRGIYGYTF. The DNA of the CDR3 is TGTGCCAGCAGTACGTACGGGGACAGGGGTATCTATGGCTACACCTTC.

This chain uses TRBV5-3 with TRBJ1-1; no clear D. Being an ORF, TRBV5-3 has a function that is uncertain. This CDR3 region has 13 residues. Trimming shortened V by 0 bases and J by 7 bases, and 10 bases separated the two germline ends. The CDR3 DNA sequence: TGTGCCAGAAGCTTGGGGGCAGGTAGTGAAGCTTTCTTT. This codes for CARSLGAGSEAFF.

The rearrangement links TRBV28 to TRBJ2-2; 11 nucleotides agree with TRBD2. V lost 3 bases to trimming and J lost 1 base; unmatched junction nucleotides: 4. The CDR3 length is 17 residues. CDR1 and CDR2 from the germline V gene are MDHEN and SYDVKM. The CDR3 coding sequence is TGTGCCAGCAGTTTCCTAGGACTAGCGGGGAACACCGGGGAGCTGTTTTTT. This codes for CASSFLGLAGNTGELFF.

Details on this clone: Different DNA sequences within this sample yield the same CDR3. The chain recombines TRBV28 with TRBJ2-7; D is perhaps TRBD2 (6 bases). Germline loops: CDR1 MDHEN, CDR2 SYDVKM. Trimming took 1 base from V and 5 from J, leaving 6 bases between them. The CDR3 totals 12 residues. The DNA of the CDR3 is TGTGCCAGCAGTTTATCGGGGGACGAGCAGTACTTC. Its translation is CASSLSGDEQYF.

The chain combines TRBV25-1 with TRBJ1-4; TRBD1 is a possible D gene (5 bases). Germline-derived CDR1 and CDR2 are MGHDK and SYGVNS. The CDR3 is 14 amino acids. Trimming left V 3 bases short and J 5 bases short, with 10 bases between. The CDR3 spells CASSDRQTNEKLFF. CDR3 nucleotides: TGTGCCAGCAGTGATAGACAGACAAATGAAAAACTGTTTTTT. Full variable domain (rest looked up from reference TRBV25-1 and TRBJ1-4): EADIYQTPRYLVIGTGKKITLECSQTMGHDKMYWYQQDPGMELHLIHYSYGVNSTEKGDLSSESTVSRIRTEHFPLTLESARPSHTSQYLCASSDRQTNEKLFFGSGTQLSVL.

The V and J genes are TRBV15 and TRBJ2-6, with D tentatively TRBD1 (6 bases). The CDR3 length is 18 residues. V gave up 2 bases and J gave up 4 bases, with 18 bases separating them. The germline CDR1 and CDR2 sequences are LNHNV and YYDKDF (reference sequence). The CDR3 nucleotides are TGTGCCACCAGCAGACCGAGGGGGAACCTAGCCGGGGCCAACGTCCTGACTTTC. Protein sequence: CATSRPRGNLAGANVLTF.

This clone came up a few times. The chain employs TRBV9 and TRBJ1-4, with TRBD1 matching over 8 bases. The CDR3 covers 14 residues. Germline CDR1 is SGDLS and CDR2 is YYNGEE. J lost 6 bases, V lost 0 bases, and 1 base had no gene match. The CDR3 loop reads CASSVGQGHEKLFF. The CDR3 DNA is TGTGCCAGCAGCGTAGGACAGGGGCATGAAAAACTGTTTTTT.

The genes are TRBV5-1 and TRBJ1-3; possible D gene TRBD1, 6 bases. Germline V gene sequence: CDR1 SGHRS, CDR2 YFSETQ. V was shortened by 4 bases and J by 0 bases, with 11 bases between the two germline ends. The CDR3 consists of 15 residues. CDR3 in amino acids: CASSRDIYSGNTIYF. The CDR3 nucleotides read TGCGCCAGCAGCCGGGACATTTACTCTGGAAACACCATATATTTT.